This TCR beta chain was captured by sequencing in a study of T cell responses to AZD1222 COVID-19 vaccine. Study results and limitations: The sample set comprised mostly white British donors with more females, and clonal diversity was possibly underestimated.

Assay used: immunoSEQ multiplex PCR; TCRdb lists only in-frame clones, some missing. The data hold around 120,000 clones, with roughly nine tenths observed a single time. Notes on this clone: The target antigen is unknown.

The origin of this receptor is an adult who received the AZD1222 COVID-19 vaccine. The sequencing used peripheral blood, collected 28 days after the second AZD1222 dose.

CDR3 bases: TGTGCCAGCAGTTTATGGGCTATGAAGGAAAAACTGTTTTTT. Translation: CASSLWAMKEKLFF. This chain joins TRBV28 and TRBJ1-4, with D unclear. From germline, CDR1 is MDHEN and CDR2 SYDVKM. V was trimmed by 0 bases and J by 8 bases, leaving 10 bases between them. There are 14 residues in the CDR3.